This T cell receptor (beta chain) was sequenced in a study of beta chain features in type 1 diabetes. This clone was observed a few times. The whole isolated RNA underwent reverse transcription, so sequencing captured expressed TCRB transcripts. Produced via immunoSEQ multiplex PCR; TCRdb's table is partial and in-frame only. The sample has just over 450,000 clones; about 29% are singletons. This CDR3 is 15 amino acids long. Trimming cost V 0 bases and J 0 bases, with 7 bases left between them. The V gene's germline CDR1 is MNHEY and CDR2 SVGAGI. The clonotype was recovered from a man aged 18 to 30 in good health. Material for sequencing was naive CD4+ T cells from blood. This rearrangement joins TRBV6-5 to TRBJ2-3, with a possible D match to TRBD1 (5 bases). Written as DNA, the CDR3 is TGTGCCAGCAGTTACTCACAGGAGAGCACAGATACGCAGTATTTT. Translating gives CASSYSQESTDTQYF.